The 26 T cell receptor beta chains in this list originate from one sample, sequenced in a study of control samples from healthy donors and cancer patients. Some clones are missing from TCRdb's copy, which holds only in-frame ones; the method was immunoSEQ multiplex PCR. The sample holds around 170,000 clones; roughly 92% are singletons and the top ten take 0.68%. The specimen was blood. These receptors were collected from a woman aged 30 to 39 in good health.

The chain is built from TRBV7-8 and TRBJ1-1, with 7 bases identical to TRBD1. Germline V gene lookup returns CDR1 SGHVS and CDR2 FQNEAQ. The CDR3 loop spans 13 amino acids. V trimming: 5 bases; J trimming: 3 bases; junction bases outside the gene matches: 3. This CDR3 is CASSTDRDTEAFF. CDR3 sequence (DNA): TGTGCCAGCAGCACAGACAGGGACACTGAAGCTTTCTTT.

The rearrangement joins TRBV5-6 to TRBJ2-1; D gene uncertain. This CDR3 comprises 13 residues. Germline CDR1 reads SGHDT; CDR2 reads YYEEEE. The ends were cut back, 4 bases at V and 2 bases at J, with 7 bases in the middle. Here the CDR3 reads CASSPGAYNEQFF. CDR3 DNA sequence: TGTGCCAGCAGCCCCGGAGCCTACAATGAGCAGTTCTTC.

The chain links TRBV7-9 to TRBJ1-1; TRBD1 might be the D (5 bases). Trimming cost V 4 bases and J 3 bases, with 15 bases left between them. The CDR3 is 15 amino acids. Germline V gives CDR1 SEHNR, CDR2 FQNEAQ (reference sequence). Here the CDR3 DNA reads TGTGCCAGCAGCTCCTTGCTGGGACCCCACACTGAAGCTTTCTTT. It specifies CASSSLLGPHTEAFF.

In this sample, this clone turned up once. The chain has TRBV7-9 and TRBJ2-7, with D perhaps TRBD1 (6 bases). The CDR3 contains 13 residues. Germline V CDR1 and CDR2: SEHNR, FQNEAQ (reference sequence). The V gene lost 5 bases and the J gene lost 4 bases, with 12 bases spanning the gap. The CDR3 DNA follows: TGTGCCAGCAGCCTAGGGGACAATTACGAGCAGTACTTC. Protein sequence: CASSLGDNYEQYF.

Regarding this clone: A read error may produce the germline difference seen at one junction end. The V and J genes are TRBV4-3 and TRBJ1-4, with D unclear. Germline V gives CDR1 LGHNA, CDR2 YSLEER. This CDR3 comprises 16 residues. The CDR3 DNA reads TGCGCCAGCAGTCAAGGCGTCACGGCAACTAATGAAAAACTGTTTTTT. Amino acids: CASSQGVTATNEKLFF.

The rearrangement uses TRBV9 and TRBJ2-3; 7 bases agree with TRBD1. Trimming cost V 3 bases and J 2 bases; bases outside gene matches: 3. Germline CDR1 SGDLS, CDR2 YYNGEE. This CDR3 spans 14 amino acids. CDR3 in amino acids: CASSAGTATDTQYF. The CDR3 region has the DNA TGTGCCAGCAGCGCCGGGACAGCCACAGATACGCAGTATTTT. Drawing the rest from reference TRBV9 and TRBJ2-3, the complete variable domain is DSGVTQTPKHLITATGQRVTLRCSPRSGDLSVYWYQQSLDQGLQFLIQYYNGEERAKGNILERFSAQQFPDLHSELNLSSLELGDSALYFCASSAGTATDTQYFGPGTRLTVL.

The V and J genes are TRBV27 and TRBJ1-1; 7 bases map to TRBD1. This CDR3 has 13 amino acids. The germline CDR1 and CDR2 sequences are MNHEY and SMNVEV (reference sequence). V dropped 3 bases and J dropped 5; count of bases not matched to a gene: 3. CDR3 DNA: TGTGCCAGCAGTTTTAACAGGGGAACTGAAGCTTTCTTT. Amino acid sequence: CASSFNRGTEAFF.

CDR3 loop: CASSSAAGAGDTQYF. CDR3 nucleotide sequence: TGTGCCAGCAGTTCCGCAGCGGGGGCAGGGGATACGCAGTATTTT. J is TRBJ2-3 and V is TRBV27; 8 positions agree with TRBD2. The V gene end was trimmed by 4 bases and the J gene end by 6 bases; junction bases not matched to a gene: 9. This CDR3 is built from 15 residues. Germline CDR1 is MNHEY and CDR2 is SMNVEV (reference sequence).

The J gene is TRBJ2-1, the V gene TRBV6-1; TRBD2 matches at 7 bases. Per the germline V gene, CDR1 is MNHNS and CDR2 is SASEGT. This CDR3 contains 15 residues. Unmatched junction bases numbered 5, after V lost 2 bases and J lost 4 bases. As DNA, the CDR3 is TGTGCCAGCAGTGAACTAGCGGAGAAATACAATGAGCAGTTCTTC. Protein product: CASSELAEKYNEQFF.

The chain combines TRBV6-5 with TRBJ2-5; 8 bases match TRBD1. V shed 7 bases, J shed 4 bases, and the junction held 8 bases outside the gene matches. This CDR3 is built from 14 residues. Germline V gene sequence: CDR1 MNHEY, CDR2 SVGAGI. The CDR3 nucleotides are TGTGCCAGCAAAGGGAGCAGGGGGCGAGAGACCCAGTACTTC. It encodes CASKGSRGRETQYF.

This chain uses TRBV7-9 with TRBJ2-5; the match to TRBD1 covers 8 bases. Losses at the gene ends were 5 bases for V and 9 bases for J; bases not matched to a gene: 14. Per the germline V gene, CDR1 is SEHNR and CDR2 is FQNEAQ (reference sequence). CDR3 length equals 15 residues. CDR3 region: CASSQSGGEIMAQYF. CDR3 DNA: TGTGCCAGCAGCCAATCAGGGGGCGAAATTATGGCCCAGTACTTC.

The gene calls are TRBV24-1 and TRBJ2-1; 12 bases line up with TRBD2. In germline, CDR1 is KGHDR, CDR2 SFDVKD. Unmatched junction bases numbered 9, after V lost 4 bases and J lost 9 bases. The CDR3 consists of 16 residues. CDR3 DNA sequence: TGTGCCACCAGTGAACCTCTAGCGGGAGGGCTCGGTGAGCAGTTCTTC. This codes for CATSEPLAGGLGEQFF.

The chain joins TRBV7-8 to TRBJ2-3; D is undetermined. Germline V lookup: CDR1 SGHVS, CDR2 FQNEAQ. The CDR3 runs 18 residues. With 5 bases removed from V and 0 bases from J, the gap between germline ends came to 21 bases. The CDR3 region is CASSQARVPVQSTDTQYF. In DNA, the CDR3 is TGTGCCAGCAGCCAAGCTAGAGTCCCGGTCCAAAGCACAGATACGCAGTATTTT.

The chain employs TRBV10-3 and TRBJ1-1; D ambiguous. Trimming stripped 2 bases from V and 3 bases from J, with 16 bases between. The length of the CDR3 is 16 residues. The germline CDR1 and CDR2 sequences are ENHRY and SYGVKD. CDR3 loop: CAISEPRSDGYTEAFF. As DNA, the CDR3 is TGTGCCATCAGTGAGCCCCGATCGGACGGATACACTGAAGCTTTCTTT.

The chain recombines TRBV5-1 with TRBJ2-3; D is perhaps TRBD1 (6 bases). The CDR3 has 15 amino acids. CDR1 SGHRS and CDR2 YFSETQ come from the germline V gene. V lost 6 bases to trimming and J lost 0 bases, with 14 bases between them. Written as DNA, the CDR3 is TGCGCCAGCACCTGGGGGCTGACTAGCACAGATACGCAGTATTTT. The encoded protein is CASTWGLTSTDTQYF.

CDR3 protein: CSASPRDSNQPQHF. The CDR3 DNA follows: TGCAGTGCTAGTCCCCGGGACAGCAATCAGCCCCAGCATTTT. The rearrangement joins TRBV20-1 to TRBJ1-5, with D perhaps matching TRBD1 (5 bases). The germline V and J ends were trimmed by 3 bases and 1 base, with 10 bases remaining between them. CDR3 length equals 14 residues. Germline V CDR1 and CDR2: DFQATT, SNEGSKA (reference sequence).

The chain has TRBV18 and TRBJ1-3; D perhaps matches TRBD1 (5 bases). The CDR3 has 15 amino acids. The germline gives CDR1 KGHSH, CDR2 LQKENI. V shed 5 bases and J shed 4 bases, with 15 bases lying between them. DNA for the CDR3: TGTGCCAGCTCAATCGATGCAGGGCCAGGAAACACCATATATTTT. Protein sequence: CASSIDAGPGNTIYF.

The chain carries TRBV5-6 and TRBJ2-3; D is possibly TRBD1 (7 bases). Trimming took 0 bases from V and 1 from J, leaving 15 bases between them. The germline V gene has CDR1 SGHDT and CDR2 YYEEEE. The CDR3 consists of 17 residues. The DNA for the CDR3 is TGTGCCAGCAGCTTGGTCGACAGGGAGGTGGGCACAGATACGCAGTATTTT. This sequence encodes CASSLVDREVGTDTQYF.

The V call is TRBV7-9, the J call TRBJ2-5; D may be TRBD2 (5 bases). CDR1 and CDR2 from the germline V gene are SEHNR and FQNEAQ (reference sequence). Deletions cut 3 bases from V and 3 bases from J, with 11 bases between. The CDR3 spans 14 residues. CDR3 bases: TGTGCCAGCAGCTTCTATTGGGGAGAAGAGACCCAGTACTTC. Translated, it gives CASSFYWGEETQYF. Full variable domain (remainder filled in from reference TRBV7-9 and TRBJ2-5): DTGVSQNPRHKITKRGQNVTFRCDPISEHNRLYWYRQTLGQGPEFLTYFQNEAQLEKSRLLSDRFSAERPKGSFSTLEIQRTEQGDSAMYLCASSFYWGEETQYFGPGTRLLVL.

This sequence joins TRBV28 and TRBJ1-5; TRBD1 matches at 9 bases. This CDR3 has 17 residues. From germline, CDR1 is MDHEN and CDR2 SYDVKM. V lost 1 base to trimming and J lost 3 bases; unmatched junction nucleotides: 7. The CDR3 DNA is TGTGCCAGCAGTTTATTAGGAGGGACAGGGCCCAATCAGCCCCAGCATTTT. This translates into CASSLLGGTGPNQPQHF.

The chain carries TRBV5-1 and TRBJ2-5; TRBD1 is a possible D gene (6 bases). Trimming removed 5 bases from V and 5 bases from J, with 16 bases in between. Per the germline V gene, CDR1 is SGHRS and CDR2 is YFSETQ. CDR3 length: 14 amino acids. The CDR3 reads CASSYQGPPETQYF. The CDR3 DNA sequence: TGCGCCAGCAGTTACCAGGGGCCACCTGAGACCCAGTACTTC.

This chain connects TRBV7-6 to TRBJ2-7; D assignment may be TRBD1 or TRBD2 (5 bases each). Germline-derived CDR1 and CDR2 are SGHVS and FNYEAQ. Trimming removed 4 bases from V and 2 bases from J, with 12 bases in between. The CDR3 is made up of 14 amino acids. The DNA for the CDR3 is TGTGCCAGCAGCTCCGGACGGGGACCCTACGAGCAGTACTTC. Amino acid sequence: CASSSGRGPYEQYF.

The J gene is TRBJ2-2, the V gene TRBV2, with D unclear. Germline V gene data show CDR1 as SNHLY and CDR2 as FYNNEI. V dropped 4 bases and J dropped 4 bases, with 7 bases sitting between them. This CDR3 spans 13 amino acids. The CDR3 coding sequence is TGTGCCAGCAGTGGCGAACCCACCGGGGAGCTGTTTTTT. This encodes CASSGEPTGELFF.

J is TRBJ1-2 and V is TRBV28; a weak D match, TRBD1 (5 bases). Trimming shortened V by 5 bases and J by 8 bases, and 15 bases separated the two germline ends. CDR3 length equals 13 residues. Germline lookup yields CDR1 MDHEN and CDR2 SYDVKM. CDR3 region: CASSAGGRRGYTF. In DNA form, the CDR3 reads TGTGCCAGCAGTGCGGGGGGACGGAGGGGCTACACCTTC.

The rearrangement links TRBV14 to TRBJ1-2, with TRBD1 matching over 7 bases. V shed 1 base and J 7 bases; nucleotides not matched to a gene: 9. The CDR3 runs to 15 residues. Germline CDR1 reads SGHDN; CDR2 reads FVKESK. The CDR3, as DNA: TGTGCCAGCAGCCAAGCCCTTCCAGGGGGAGGTGGCTACACCTTC. Amino acid sequence: CASSQALPGGGGYTF.

The rearrangement joins TRBV14 to TRBJ1-2, with D possibly being TRBD1 (5 bases). The CDR3 consists of 14 residues. V lost 4 bases and J lost 3, with 12 bases in between. Germline V gives CDR1 SGHDN, CDR2 FVKESK. The DNA for the CDR3 is TGTGCCAGCAGCCCCGTCGGGGGGGACTATGGCTACACCTTC. It is translated as CASSPVGGDYGYTF. Based on the CDR3 plus reference TRBV14 and TRBJ1-2, the full variable domain is EAGVTQFPSHSVIEKGQTVTLRCDPISGHDNLYWYRRVMGKEIKFLLHFVKESKQDESGMPNNRFLAERTGGTYSTLKVQPAELEDSGVYFCASSPVGGDYGYTFGSGTRLTVV.